The next 14 T cell receptor beta chains were all read from a single sample in a study of blood T cells in healthy people across ages (dated by TCRdb to the mid-2010s). The library was obtained by 5' RACE. The listed sequencing device is Illumina HiSeq 2500. The second PCR ran for about 6 to 12 cycles and used a J-beta primer mix along with a sample-barcoded 5' primer. In TCRdb, the public reads were trimmed at Q25 with fastp and aligned with MiXCR, with productive beta chains retained. Under each unique CDR3 protein, matching rows form one entry showing the most common genes and DNA. This sample lists about 640,000 distinct CDR3 sequences; 58% were detected once. Around 37% of the sample goes to the ten largest clones. The sample was blood. The receptors originated from a man aged 60 to 75 in good health.

The chain recombines TRBV6-5 with TRBJ2-1, with D unresolved. The DNA matches TRBJ2-7 better at its end, which makes the J call doubtful. This CDR3 contains 14 residues. Germline-derived CDR1 and CDR2 are MNHEY and SVGAGI. The CDR3 here is CASSYEDAYNEQYF. The CDR3 nucleotides read TGTGCCAGCAGTTACGAGGACGCCTACAATGAGCAGTACTTC.

The chain employs TRBV12-3 or TRBV12-4 and TRBJ1-5; possible D gene TRBD1, 5 bases. Trimming removed 6 bases from V and 1 base from J, with 13 bases in between. The CDR3 spans 15 residues. This CDR3 is CASSWVGGSNQPQHF. CDR3 bases: TGTGCCAGCAGCTGGGTCGGGGGGAGCAATCAGCCCCAGCATTTT.

About this clonotype itself: A much larger clonotype is one base distant, so this may be a read error. The CDR3 sequence: CASSLPGQGIGEQYF. CDR3 DNA: TGTGCCAGCAGCCTGCCGGGACAGGGGATTGGTGAGCAGTACTTC. The gene calls are TRBV3-1 and TRBJ2-7; 10 bases fit TRBD1. The germline V gene encodes CDR1 LGHDT and CDR2 YNNKEL (reference sequence). The CDR3 runs to 15 residues. The J segment lost 7 bases and the V segment lost 4 bases, leaving 10 bases of the junction unmatched.

V usage is TRBV20-1 and J usage is TRBJ1-6, with no clear D. The germline V gene has CDR1 DFQATT and CDR2 SNEGSKA (reference sequence). V shed 4 bases and J shed 4 bases, with 8 bases lying between them. This CDR3 has 13 amino acids. CDR3 sequence (DNA): TGCAGTGCTATCATCAGTTATAATTCACCCCTCCACTTT. This encodes CSAIISYNSPLHF.

The chain has TRBV12-5 and TRBJ1-1; D is unresolved. CDR1 is LGHNT and CDR2 is FRNRAP in the germline V gene. V was cut by 6 bases and J by 3 bases, with 14 bases left in between. The CDR3 totals 14 residues. This CDR3 reads CASGPPPGYTEAFF. The CDR3 region has the DNA TGTGCTAGTGGCCCTCCCCCAGGATACACTGAAGCTTTCTTT. Variable domain in full (rest from reference TRBV12-5 and TRBJ1-1): DARVTQTPRHKVTEMGQEVTMRCQPILGHNTVFWYRQTMMQGLELLAYFRNRAPLDDSGMPKDRFSAEMPDATLATLKIQPSEPRDSAVYFCASGPPPGYTEAFFGQGTRLTVV.

V and J are TRBV7-6 and TRBJ1-1; D is unclear. Germline assignment: CDR1 SGHVS and CDR2 FNYEAQ. CDR3 length equals 13 residues. The germline V and J ends were trimmed by 5 bases and 3 bases, with 10 bases remaining between them. In DNA form, the CDR3 reads TGTGCCAGCAGCCGACTACTAGACACTGAAGCTTTCTTT. Its protein is CASSRLLDTEAFF. The full variable domain, completed using reference TRBV7-6 and TRBJ1-1, is GAGVSQSPRYKVTKRGQDVALRCDPISGHVSLYWYRQALGQGPEFLTYFNYEAQQDKSGLPNDRFSAERPEGSISTLTIQRTEQRDSAMYRCASSRLLDTEAFFGQGTRLTVV.

Only a few counts were recorded for this clonotype. The rearrangement uses TRBV10-3 and TRBJ2-7; a weak D match, TRBD2 (7 bases). V was cut by 0 bases and J by 3 bases, with 21 bases left in between. This CDR3 is built from 18 residues. Germline lookup yields CDR1 ENHRY and CDR2 SYGVKD. The CDR3 DNA is TGTGCCATCAGTGAGTCCCCTCTTGGGGGGGCGACTGACTACGAGCAGTACTTC. It encodes CAISESPLGGATDYEQYF.

V gene TRBV6-2 or TRBV6-3 combines with J gene TRBJ2-5, with TRBD1 as a possible D gene (5 bases). Deletions cut 6 bases from V and 7 bases from J, with 15 bases between. The CDR3 has 13 amino acids. Germline V gene lookup returns CDR1 MNHEY and CDR2 SVGEGT. This CDR3 is CASRTADIGTQYF. The CDR3 region has the DNA TGTGCCAGCAGAACGGCGGACATTGGGACCCAGTACTTC.

This chain joins TRBV27 and TRBJ1-1; D perhaps matches TRBD1 (6 bases). Germline CDR1 and CDR2: MNHEY and SMNVEV (reference sequence). V was pared by 2 bases and J by 8 bases, with 12 bases between. This CDR3 contains 13 residues. The chain's CDR3 is CASSLQGSWEAFF. Written as DNA, the CDR3 is TGTGCCAGCAGTTTACAGGGGTCATGGGAAGCTTTCTTT.

V usage is TRBV20-1 and J usage is TRBJ2-7; a weak D match, TRBD2 (7 bases). Germline assignment: CDR1 DFQATT and CDR2 SNEGSKA (reference sequence). Trimming cost V 0 bases and J 10 bases, with 25 bases left between them. The CDR3 runs to 16 residues. The DNA of the CDR3 is TGCAGTGCTAGAGATCTTCGTGGGGGGGCTGGAGAGGCCCAGTACTTC. It codes for CSARDLRGGAGEAQYF.

This clonotype appeared a few times. The V call is TRBV29-1, the J call TRBJ2-2, with TRBD1 identical over 7 bases. Losses at the gene ends were 8 bases for V and 6 bases for J; bases not matched to a gene: 12. Germline assignment: CDR1 SQVTM and CDR2 ANQGSEA. The CDR3 runs to 14 residues. CDR3 in amino acids: CSISGQVESGELFF. In DNA form, the CDR3 reads TGCAGCATCAGTGGACAGGTCGAGTCCGGGGAGCTGTTTTTT.

V is TRBV4-1 and J is TRBJ1-3, with TRBD1 matching over 8 bases. J was trimmed by 0 bases and V by 4 bases; bases with no gene match: 8. The CDR3 extends over 17 amino acids. In germline, CDR1 is MGHRA, CDR2 YSYEKL. Here the CDR3 reads CASSLQAGTGSGNTIYF. The CDR3 DNA sequence: TGCGCCAGCAGCCTTCAAGCAGGGACAGGCTCTGGAAACACCATATATTTT.

This clonotype was observed a handful of times. The gene calls are TRBV15 and TRBJ2-5; D unresolved. Trimming removed 3 bases at V and 2 bases at J, with 16 bases between. Looked up from germline, CDR1 is LNHNV and CDR2 is YYDKDF (reference sequence). This CDR3 is built from 16 residues. The CDR3 sequence is CATSRRDTTKQETQYF. The CDR3 DNA follows: TGTGCCACCAGCAGGCGTGACACGACGAAACAAGAGACCCAGTACTTC.

This clonotype was observed a few times. The gene calls are TRBV7-8 and TRBJ2-6; no reliable D call. The ends were cut back, 7 bases at V and 0 bases at J, with 16 bases in the middle. There are 17 residues in the CDR3. Germline CDR1 is SGHVS and CDR2 is FQNEAQ. The CDR3 is CASTKRGAYSGANVLTF. The CDR3 DNA reads TGTGCCAGCACCAAACGTGGTGCTTACTCTGGGGCCAACGTCCTGACTTTC.